The 5 T cell receptor beta chains in this list originate from one sample, sequenced in a study of blood T cells in healthy people across ages. Combining a sample-barcoded 5' primer with a J-beta primer mix, a second PCR ran for roughly 7 to 12 cycles. TCRdb redid the calling of the 5' RACE reads with MiXCR, one entry per CDR3 protein. The sample has over 1,300,000 distinct CDR3 sequences; around 55% are singletons. The sequencing sample was made of blood. These receptors came from a man aged 18 to 30 in good health.

This chain links TRBV5-5 with TRBJ2-3; D unclear. The ends were cut back, 3 bases at V and 6 bases at J, with 8 bases in the middle. The CDR3 has 12 residues. CDR1 is SGHKS and CDR2 is YYEKEE in the germline V gene (reference sequence). In DNA form, the CDR3 reads TGTGCCAGCAGCTCCATTTTGGATACGCAGTATTTT. This translates into CASSSILDTQYF.

Comment on this clonotype: The junction shows a germline mismatch at one end, possibly a read error. This chain links TRBV29-1 with TRBJ2-5; 7 nucleotides align to TRBD1. This CDR3 spans 14 amino acids. From germline, CDR1 is SQVTM and CDR2 ANQGSEA. The CDR3 DNA follows: TGCAGCGTTGTACCGGGACAGTTCACAGAGACCCTGTACTTC. It yields the protein CSVVPGQFTETLYF.

The J gene is TRBJ2-1, the V gene TRBV5-1; 11 bases are a match to TRBD2. Germline V gene sequence: CDR1 SGHRS, CDR2 YFSETQ. The CDR3 runs to 16 residues. V lost 1 base, J lost 5 bases, and 5 bases stayed unmatched. The CDR3 DNA reads as TGCGCCAGCAGCTTGTCGGTGACTAGCGGGAACAATGAGCAGTTCTTC. Translation: CASSLSVTSGNNEQFF.

The genes are TRBV25-1 and TRBJ2-7; D is unclear. The V end lost 4 bases, the J end lost 6 bases, and 7 bases lay between the germline ends. Germline V gene data show CDR1 as MGHDK and CDR2 as SYGVNS. The length of the CDR3 is 11 residues. For the CDR3, the DNA is TGTGCCAGCAGTGGATTTTTCGAGCAGTACTTC. Its protein is CASSGFFEQYF.

V gene TRBV4-1 combines with J gene TRBJ2-7; 7 nucleotides align to TRBD2. V shed 6 bases and J 1 base; nucleotides not matched to a gene: 6. This CDR3 contains 14 residues. Germline-derived CDR1 and CDR2 are MGHRA and YSYEKL. This CDR3 is CASRENSGSYEQYF. CDR3 DNA sequence: TGCGCCAGCAGGGAGAATAGCGGGTCCTACGAGCAGTACTTC.